The 32 T cell receptor beta chains below come from one sample, sequenced in a study of blood T cell repertoires in COVID-19. Sequenced by immunoSEQ multiplex PCR; TCRdb stores in-frame clones only, minus some. The repertoire holds 95,000 to 150,000 clones, more than 70% seen once, with around 3% in the top ten. The sample taken for sequencing was peripheral blood. The receptors originated from a woman older than 75 with COVID-19, enrolled during active disease.

V usage is TRBV7-2 and J usage is TRBJ2-5; D not certain. The length of the CDR3 is 12 residues. V lost 5 bases and J lost 5, with 9 bases in between. The germline gives CDR1 SGHTA, CDR2 FQGNSA. The DNA for the CDR3 is TGTGCCAGCAGCGCCCTACAGGAGACCCAGTACTTC. Translated, it gives CASSALQETQYF.

The chain is built from TRBV6-5 and TRBJ2-7; the D gene is possibly TRBD2 (7 bases). Trimming left V 0 bases short and J 1 base short, with 10 bases between. The CDR3 consists of 15 residues. The V gene's germline CDR1 is MNHEY and CDR2 SVGAGI. The CDR3, as DNA: TGTGCCAGCAGTTACTCGGGAGGGGGGTCCTACGAGCAGTACTTC. Amino acids: CASSYSGGGSYEQYF.

The chain has TRBV6-1 and TRBJ2-7, with 11 bases identical to TRBD2. This CDR3 contains 19 residues. The germline V gene has CDR1 MNHNS and CDR2 SASEGT. The V and J ends lost 7 bases and 1 base, in that order; junction bases with no gene match: 18. The DNA of the CDR3 is TGTGCCAGCATTGACAGGGGGAATAGCGGGAGGGCTACTTCCTACGAGCAGTACTTC. Translated, it gives CASIDRGNSGRATSYEQYF.

The table lists this clone with a few counts. The chain employs TRBV9 and TRBJ2-2; 9 bases are a match to TRBD1. The trim removed 0 bases at V and 4 bases at J, leaving 7 bases unmatched. The CDR3 sequence is 17 residues long. Looked up from germline, CDR1 is SGDLS and CDR2 is YYNGEE. Here the CDR3 reads CASSVGGTGGGTGELFF. As DNA, the CDR3 is TGTGCCAGCAGCGTAGGGGGCACAGGGGGCGGCACCGGGGAGCTGTTTTTT.

This chain joins TRBV6-5 and TRBJ1-4, with D uncertain. With 2 bases removed from V and 5 bases from J, the gap between germline ends came to 12 bases. The CDR3 runs to 15 residues. Per the germline V gene, CDR1 is MNHEY and CDR2 is SVGAGI. CDR3 DNA sequence: TGTGCCAGCAGTTACGGAGCAACCGAGAATGAAAAACTGTTTTTT. Residues: CASSYGATENEKLFF.

The chain links TRBV10-3 to TRBJ2-7, with D maybe TRBD1 (6 bases). With 10 bases removed from V and 1 base from J, the gap between germline ends came to 20 bases. The CDR3 has 15 amino acids. The V gene's germline CDR1 is ENHRY and CDR2 SYGVKD. The CDR3 DNA reads TGTGCCACGGTTAACGGTCAGGGGCCATCCTACGAGCAGTACTTC. This translates into CATVNGQGPSYEQYF.

This CDR3 is CASSLEITYEQYF. The CDR3 DNA sequence: TGTGCCAGCAGTTTAGAAATTACCTACGAGCAGTACTTC. V gene TRBV12-3 or TRBV12-4 combines with J gene TRBJ2-7; no definite D call. The V gene lost 1 base and the J gene lost 2 bases, with 6 bases spanning the gap. The CDR3 runs 13 residues.

CDR3 bases: TGTGCCAGCAGCGTAGGACAGAAGGGAAACACCATATATTTT. As protein: CASSVGQKGNTIYF. The genes are TRBV9 and TRBJ1-3; D perhaps matches TRBD1 (5 bases). CDR3 length: 14 residues. Germline assignment: CDR1 SGDLS and CDR2 YYNGEE. V lost 0 bases and J 4 bases, leaving 8 bases between the germline ends.

This chain uses TRBV6-1 with TRBJ2-1; D might be TRBD2 (6 bases). Trimming removed 2 bases at V and 0 bases at J, with 8 bases between. This CDR3 has 15 residues. CDR1 is MNHNS, CDR2 SASEGT, per germline. CDR3 DNA: TGTGCCAGCAGTGAAACTAGCAGCTCCTACAATGAGCAGTTCTTC. This translates into CASSETSSSYNEQFF.

The J gene is TRBJ2-1, the V gene TRBV25-1; D perhaps matches TRBD2 (6 bases). Germline lookup yields CDR1 MGHDK and CDR2 SYGVNS. The CDR3 has 13 residues. Trimming removed 4 bases at V and 7 bases at J, with 11 bases between. The CDR3 nucleotides read TGTGCCAGCAGTGGTACTGGGGGGAATGAGCAGTTCTTC. Amino acid sequence: CASSGTGGNEQFF.

The chain carries TRBV19 and TRBJ1-5; 8 bases match TRBD1. Germline CDR1 and CDR2: LNHDA and SQIVND (reference sequence). Trimming at V came to 3 bases and at J to 5 bases, leaving 9 bases not matched to a gene. This CDR3 spans 16 amino acids. CDR3 in amino acids: CASSMNPYRGDQPQHF. CDR3 DNA sequence: TGTGCCAGTAGTATGAACCCCTACAGGGGGGATCAGCCCCAGCATTTT.

This clone has only one observation. This rearrangement joins TRBV6-5 to TRBJ2-2; TRBD2 matches at 10 bases. CDR1 is MNHEY and CDR2 is SVGAGI in the germline V gene. Germline trimming cut 6 bases from V and 5 bases from J; bases unmatched to any gene: 6. CDR3 length: 15 amino acids. As DNA, the CDR3 is TGTGCCAGCAGGACCTTAGCGGGAGGAACCGGGGAGCTGTTTTTT. Amino acids: CASRTLAGGTGELFF.

V and J are TRBV28 and TRBJ1-6, with D possibly being TRBD1 (5 bases). Germline V lookup: CDR1 MDHEN, CDR2 SYDVKM. There are 17 residues in the CDR3. Trimming removed 5 bases at V and 0 bases at J, with 14 bases between. This CDR3 reads CASSLPRQSSYNSPLHF. The CDR3, as DNA: TGTGCCAGCAGTCTACCTCGACAGAGCTCCTATAATTCACCCCTCCACTTT.

The V gene is TRBV28, the J gene TRBJ2-7, with 8 positions matching TRBD2. Trimming at V came to 5 bases and at J to 6 bases, leaving 12 bases not matched to a gene. CDR1 MDHEN and CDR2 SYDVKM come from the germline V gene. CDR3 length equals 15 residues. The CDR3 region is CASSRAGAGPSEQYF. CDR3 in DNA: TGTGCCAGCAGTCGAGCGGGAGCAGGTCCCAGCGAGCAGTACTTC.

The chain links TRBV6-2 or TRBV6-3 to TRBJ2-7, with 7 bases lining up with TRBD1. Losses at the gene ends were 2 bases for V and 7 bases for J; bases not matched to a gene: 14. This CDR3 is 16 amino acids long. CDR1 is MNHEY, CDR2 SVGEGT, per germline. The CDR3 nucleotides are TGTGCCAGCAGTTACAATCAAATCCTACAGGGGAGAGAGCAGTACTTC. This translates into CASSYNQILQGREQYF.

The rearrangement uses TRBV3-1 (or the pseudogene TRBV3-2) and TRBJ2-3, with D perhaps TRBD1 (6 bases). The CDR3 loop spans 16 amino acids. Per the germline V gene, CDR1 is LGHDT and CDR2 is YNNKEL (reference sequence). The V end was cut by 1 base, the J end by 4 bases, with 15 bases between. CDR3 in DNA: TGTGCCAGCAGCCAAGGTCTAGGGGGAGTCTCAGATACGCAGTATTTT. Residues: CASSQGLGGVSDTQYF.

This clone appeared once. The junction departs from germline at one end; a sequencing error may be responsible. Here the CDR3 DNA reads TGTGCCAGCAGCCCAACCCTGTCACGACAGGGGTACATCTTC. Its translation: CASSPTLSRQGYIF. The chain joins TRBV28 to TRBJ1-2; 8 bases are shared with TRBD1. Germline loops: CDR1 MDHEN, CDR2 SYDVKM. This CDR3 is built from 14 residues.

V is TRBV4-3 and J is TRBJ1-1, with TRBD1 as a possible D gene (5 bases). From germline, CDR1 is LGHNA and CDR2 YSLEER. The V and J ends lost 2 bases and 6 bases respectively, with 16 bases between them. The CDR3 is 15 residues long. This CDR3 is CASSQYRGREAEAFF. CDR3 nucleotide sequence: TGCGCCAGCAGCCAATATAGGGGAAGGGAGGCTGAAGCTTTCTTT.

The chain employs TRBV6-2 or TRBV6-3 and TRBJ2-3; D possibly corresponds to TRBD2 (6 bases). The length of the CDR3 is 12 residues. Germline V CDR1 and CDR2: MNHEY, SVGEGT. V was pared by 5 bases and J by 8 bases, with 11 bases between. The CDR3 DNA sequence: TGTGCCAGCAGTCACCCCGGGGGTACGCAGTATTTT. Residues: CASSHPGGTQYF.

The chain links TRBV9 to TRBJ2-4; 9 nucleotides align to TRBD2. V shed 0 bases and J 8 bases; nucleotides not matched to a gene: 6. This CDR3 comprises 15 residues. Per germline, CDR1 SGDLS and CDR2 YYNGEE. CDR3 amino acids: CASSVGVSGGDIQYF. CDR3 in DNA: TGTGCCAGCAGCGTAGGAGTTAGCGGGGGAGACATTCAGTACTTC.

This sequence joins TRBV3-1 (or the pseudogene TRBV3-2) and TRBJ2-2, with 11 bases lining up with TRBD2. In germline, CDR1 is LGHDT, CDR2 YNNKEL (reference sequence). The CDR3 has 18 amino acids. V shed 3 bases, J shed 6 bases, and the junction held 12 bases outside the gene matches. The CDR3 protein is CASSQAGSGSGRAGELFF. Here the CDR3 DNA reads TGTGCCAGCAGCCAGGCCGGAAGTGGTAGCGGGAGGGCCGGGGAGCTGTTTTTT.

The chain has TRBV15 and TRBJ1-4; D remains unclear. CDR1 is LNHNV and CDR2 is YYDKDF in the germline V gene (reference sequence). The ends were cut back, 8 bases at V and 4 bases at J, with 17 bases in the middle. The CDR3 spans 15 residues. The CDR3 loop reads CATGRRLLINEKLFF. In DNA, the CDR3 is TGTGCCACCGGCCGCAGACTCCTTATTAATGAAAAACTGTTTTTT.

The rearrangement links TRBV27 to TRBJ2-7, with TRBD2 identical over 11 bases. CDR3 length: 16 amino acids. From germline, CDR1 is MNHEY and CDR2 SMNVEV (reference sequence). Trimming cost V 6 bases and J 6 bases; bases outside gene matches: 13. The CDR3 DNA reads as TGTGCCAGCAGCATCCTAGCTAGCGGGAGGCCCGTCGAGCAGTACTTC. Translated, it gives CASSILASGRPVEQYF.

CDR3 bases: TGTGCCAGCAGCGCATCGGGACAGATCATGTATGGCTACACCTTC. Translated: CASSASGQIMYGYTF. V usage is TRBV11-2 and J usage is TRBJ1-2; 7 bases fit TRBD1. CDR1 SGHAT and CDR2 FQNNGV come from the germline V gene. The length of the CDR3 is 15 residues. Germline trimming cut 5 bases from V and 5 bases from J; bases unmatched to any gene: 11.

The genes are TRBV4-2 and TRBJ1-6; no firm D call. CDR3 length: 16 residues. Looked up from germline, CDR1 is LGHNA and CDR2 is YNFKEQ. The V end was cut by 0 bases, the J end by 7 bases, with 13 bases between. CDR3 residues: CASSQESGIKNSPLHF. The DNA for the CDR3 is TGTGCCAGCAGCCAAGAGTCCGGGATCAAAAATTCACCCCTCCACTTT.

The rearrangement links TRBV7-6 to TRBJ2-7; 9 bases fit TRBD2. This CDR3 contains 15 residues. V dropped 5 bases and J dropped 5; count of bases not matched to a gene: 10. Germline V gene sequence: CDR1 SGHVS, CDR2 FNYEAQ. In nucleotides, the CDR3 is TGTGCCAGCAGCGTTGCGGGAGGGCCTGGGGACGAGCAGTACTTC. Translation: CASSVAGGPGDEQYF.

Only a few counts were recorded for this clone. The chain is built from TRBV24-1 and TRBJ1-2; 8 positions match TRBD1. The CDR3 contains 17 residues. J was trimmed by 7 bases and V by 0 bases; bases with no gene match: 12. Germline V CDR1 and CDR2: KGHDR, SFDVKD. The CDR3 spells CATSDLQFQGAPCGYTF. Written as DNA, the CDR3 is TGTGCCACCAGTGATTTGCAATTTCAGGGGGCGCCCTGTGGCTACACCTTC.

The V and J genes are TRBV12-3 or TRBV12-4 and TRBJ2-7; D remains unclear. CDR3 size: 12 residues. Trimming removed 3 bases at V and 9 bases at J, with 12 bases between. The CDR3 sequence is CASSFSGPGQYF. As DNA, the CDR3 is TGTGCCAGCAGTTTTTCAGGTCCCGGGCAGTACTTC.

The chain is built from TRBV9 and TRBJ1-6, with a weak D call TRBD1 (5 bases). V was trimmed by 4 bases and J by 5 bases, leaving 10 bases between them. Germline CDR1 reads SGDLS; CDR2 reads YYNGEE. The CDR3 loop spans 14 amino acids. The CDR3 sequence: CASSTQGDNSPLHF. In nucleotides, the CDR3 is TGTGCCAGCAGCACACAAGGGGATAATTCACCCCTCCACTTT.

The chain employs TRBV5-4 and TRBJ1-2; D is possibly TRBD1 (6 bases). Per the germline V gene, CDR1 is SGHNT and CDR2 is YYREEE (reference sequence). V dropped 4 bases and J dropped 6 bases, with 10 bases sitting between them. The CDR3 covers 12 residues. CDR3 protein: CASSKGGDGYTF. The CDR3 nucleotides read TGTGCCAGCAGCAAGGGGGGGGATGGCTACACCTTC.

The chain recombines TRBV6-4 with TRBJ2-7, with TRBD2 matching 13 bases. The CDR3 sequence is 15 residues long. With V trimmed by 5 bases and J by 1 base, 2 bases remained unmatched. Germline CDR1 reads MRHNA; CDR2 reads SNTAGT. The CDR3 protein is CASSPGLAGSYEQYF. The DNA for the CDR3 is TGTGCCAGCAGTCCGGGACTAGCGGGGTCCTACGAGCAGTACTTC.

The J gene is TRBJ2-3, the V gene TRBV3-1 (or the pseudogene TRBV3-2); 12 positions match TRBD2. The CDR3 runs to 17 residues. Looked up from germline, CDR1 is LGHDT and CDR2 is YNNKEL (reference sequence). Germline trimming cut 3 bases from V and 0 bases from J; bases unmatched to any gene: 4. CDR3 sequence reads: CASSQGLAGSSTDTQYF. CDR3 DNA: TGTGCCAGCAGCCAGGGACTAGCGGGTTCTAGCACAGATACGCAGTATTTT.